The entry below gives a single T cell receptor beta chain sequence along with its context. Enrolled through a virtual design, the participants were between roughly 18 and 100 years of age and came from about two dozen US areas. Recovered status in Cohort 3 required two negative PCRs, clearance, or symptom resolution. This sample was included in a study of blood T cell repertoires in COVID-19. Study at large: Sources were T cells, B-cell-depleted T cells, or PBMCs; the material itself was cDNA or gDNA.

This table comes from immunoSEQ multiplex PCR, and its TCRdb copy is limited to in-frame clones, with some not included. This table holds a few hundred thousand clones, roughly nine tenths found once. Germline-derived CDR1 and CDR2 are SGHTA and FQGNSA. CDR3 size: 15 residues. V lost 3 bases, J lost 2 bases, and 11 bases lay in between. The J gene is TRBJ2-1, the V gene TRBV7-2; TRBD1 is a possible D gene (7 bases). The source is a woman aged 60-70 years who had recovered from COVID-19. Sequencing was performed on PBMCs or T cells enriched from blood (not recorded which). CDR3 sequence: CASSFAGGTYNEQFF. As DNA, the CDR3 is TGTGCCAGCAGCTTTGCAGGGGGGACCTACAATGAGCAGTTCTTC.